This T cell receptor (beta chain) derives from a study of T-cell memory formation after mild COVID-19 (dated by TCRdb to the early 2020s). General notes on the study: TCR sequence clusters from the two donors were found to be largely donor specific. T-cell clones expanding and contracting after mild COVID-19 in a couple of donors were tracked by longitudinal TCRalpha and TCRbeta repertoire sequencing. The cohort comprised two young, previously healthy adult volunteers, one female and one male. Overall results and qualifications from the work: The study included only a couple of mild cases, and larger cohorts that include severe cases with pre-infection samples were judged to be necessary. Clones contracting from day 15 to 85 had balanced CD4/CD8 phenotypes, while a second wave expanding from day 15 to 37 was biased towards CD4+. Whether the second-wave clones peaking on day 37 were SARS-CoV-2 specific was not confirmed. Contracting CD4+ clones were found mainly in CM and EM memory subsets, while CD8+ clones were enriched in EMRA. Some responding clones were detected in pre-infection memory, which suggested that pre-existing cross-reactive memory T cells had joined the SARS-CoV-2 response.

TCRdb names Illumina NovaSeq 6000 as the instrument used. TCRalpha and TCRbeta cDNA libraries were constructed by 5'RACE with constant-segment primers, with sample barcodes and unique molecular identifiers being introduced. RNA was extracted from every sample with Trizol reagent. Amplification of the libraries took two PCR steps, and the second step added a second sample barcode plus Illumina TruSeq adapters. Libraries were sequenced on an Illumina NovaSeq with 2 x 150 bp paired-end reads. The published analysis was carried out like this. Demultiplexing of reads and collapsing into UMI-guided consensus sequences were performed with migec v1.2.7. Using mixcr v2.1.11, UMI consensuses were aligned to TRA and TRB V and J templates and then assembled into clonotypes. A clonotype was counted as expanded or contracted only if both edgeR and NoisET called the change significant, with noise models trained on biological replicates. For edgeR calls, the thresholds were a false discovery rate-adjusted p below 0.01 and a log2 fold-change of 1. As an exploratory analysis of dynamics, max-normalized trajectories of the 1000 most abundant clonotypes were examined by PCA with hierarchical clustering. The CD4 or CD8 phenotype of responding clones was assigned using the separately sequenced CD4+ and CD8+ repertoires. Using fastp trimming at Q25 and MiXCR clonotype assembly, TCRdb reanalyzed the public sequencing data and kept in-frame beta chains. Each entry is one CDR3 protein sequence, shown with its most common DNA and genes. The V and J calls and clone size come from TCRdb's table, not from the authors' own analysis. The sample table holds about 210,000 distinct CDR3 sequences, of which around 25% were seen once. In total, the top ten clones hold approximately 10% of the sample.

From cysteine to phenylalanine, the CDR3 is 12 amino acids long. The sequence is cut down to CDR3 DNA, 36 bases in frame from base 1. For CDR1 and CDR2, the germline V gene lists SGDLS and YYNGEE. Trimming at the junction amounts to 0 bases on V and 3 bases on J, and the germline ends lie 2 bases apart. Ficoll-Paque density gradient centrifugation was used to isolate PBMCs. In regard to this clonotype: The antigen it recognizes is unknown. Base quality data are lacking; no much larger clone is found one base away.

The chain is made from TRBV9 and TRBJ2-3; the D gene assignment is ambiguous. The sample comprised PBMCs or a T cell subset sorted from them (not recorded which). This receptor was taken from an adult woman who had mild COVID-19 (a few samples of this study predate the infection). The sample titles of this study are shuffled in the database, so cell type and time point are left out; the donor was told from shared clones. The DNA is TGTGCCAGCAGCGTAGAAACAGATACGCAGTATTTT. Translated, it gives CASSVETDTQYF.